Reported below is one TCR beta chain. The antigen it recognizes is unknown. A read error may account for a junction end that differs from germline. Receptors were amplified or captured by 5' RACE. The data were produced on an Illumina HiSeq 2500. A second PCR of roughly 6 to 11 cycles was run with a J-beta primer mix and a sample-barcoded 5' primer. A template-switch 5' adaptor carrying 12 random nucleotides introduced a unique molecular identifier onto each TCR beta cDNA molecule. Each sample yielded at least 3 million CDR3-containing paired-end reads. The Mint cDNA synthesis kit, primed by a TRBC-specific oligonucleotide, was used to synthesize first-strand cDNA from all RNA. Following uracil-DNA glycosylase treatment, all cDNA underwent a first 18-cycle PCR with the universal primers M1SS and BC2_uni_R. The study's own analysis went as follows. For normalization, 1 million high-quality reads, each with a distinct molecular identifier, were randomly selected from each sample. Instead of being binned into consensus sequences, reads that shared molecular identifiers were thrown out. MiTCR, with a Q25 quality threshold and the strictest error-elimination algorithm, was used for CDR3 identification, clonotype clustering and error correction. A nonparametric unseen species model using Euler transformation provided a lower-bound estimate of total TCR beta diversity. Starting from the raw public reads, TCRdb applied fastp trimming at Q25, assembled clones with MiXCR and retained in-frame beta chains. For every CDR3 protein sequence, its rows merge into one entry that carries the most common genes and DNA. The V and J calls were determined by TCRdb, not by the authors. Here the sample has over 1,500,000 distinct CDR3 sequences; about 50% occur a single time. 2.1% of the sample comes from the top ten.

For CDR1 and CDR2, the germline V gene lists MNHEY and SVGAGI. The cysteine opens and the phenylalanine closes a CDR3 of 16 amino acids. Here the CDR3 DNA is all that survives: 48 bases in frame from base 1. The 39 donors, aged roughly 6 to 90 years, were systemically healthy Caucasian individuals from Russia. About 9.1 milliliters of peripheral blood were collected from each donor into EDTA-treated Vacutainer tubes. Ficoll-Paque density-gradient centrifugation was used to isolate PBMCs, with at least 6 million per sample. Total RNA was extracted from PBMCs with Trizol reagent, with at least 5.5 micrograms obtained per sample. The percentages of naive CD45RAhigh/CD27high T cells were determined by flow cytometry on a PBMC aliquot from every donor. The data were taken from a study of blood T cells in healthy people across ages (dated by TCRdb to about 2015). Study-wide context: In model experiments, roughly one uniquely barcoded TCR beta cDNA molecule per two T cells was captured by template switching. The study measured age-related changes in TCR beta repertoire diversity using deep sequencing normalized with unique cDNA molecular identifiers. The donors were divided into four age groups: young (average approximately 15 years), middle-aged (approximately 39), aged (approximately 62) and long-lived (more than 75). To avoid experimental bias, donors of different ages were randomly spread across the sequencing lanes. Using the same blood draw, the study looked at two additional independent replicas of 1 million unique cDNA reads for two donors, one aged 18 to 30 and the other aged 80 or older. Study-wide conclusions, independent of this receptor: Compared with the aged group, more naive CD4+ T cells, fewer expanded clones and increased TCR diversity were shown by the long-lived group, suggesting age selection. A strong correlation was found between observed TCR beta diversity and the percentage of naive T cells measured by flow cytometry. Since profiling was done on bulk unsorted PBMCs, naive and antigen-experienced compartments could not be conclusively compared. Estimates of total diversity based on one million sequenced T cells were considered lower bounds and underestimates. Because donor CMV infection status was unknown, age-related changes in expanded clonotypes were potentially confounded. Observed TCR beta diversity per million T cells fell roughly linearly with age, and a significant reduction was already apparent by age about 36.

This TCR came from a woman aged 40 to 49 in good health. Sequencing used blood. The rearrangement combines TRBV6-5 with TRBJ2-3, with 9 bases matching TRBD1. The encoded CDR3 is CASSNSGTGTTDTQYF. The DNA sequence is given as TGTGCCAGCAGTAACTCCGGGACAGGGACCACAGATACGCAGTATTTT.